This entry features one TCR beta chain sequence. CDR3 length: 15 residues. V was cut by 2 bases and J by 2 bases, with 7 bases left in between. CDR1 and CDR2 from the germline V gene are KGHSH and LQKENI. These data come from a study of blood T cell repertoires in COVID-19. At the level of the study: The United States, Italy and Spain provided the acute and convalescent COVID-19 samples. T cells, B-cell-depleted T cells, or PBMCs supplied cDNA or gDNA.

In the original processing: Nucleated cell counts were estimated from reference gene primer amplification. Clones were sequenced by immunoSEQ multiplex PCR, and TCRdb holds only the in-frame ones, with some missing. The V and J calls and clone size come from that table; D and trimming were worked out from the DNA. The sample has under 150,000 clones; approximately 80% are singletons. This chain links TRBV18 with TRBJ2-6; no definite D call. The sample was peripheral blood. The source of this sequence is a man in his forties with active or convalescent COVID-19. The CDR3 nucleotides read TGTGCCAGCTCACCAGTGAGGACTGGGGCCAACGTCCTGACTTTC. Translated, it gives CASSPVRTGANVLTF. The whole variable domain, remainder taken from reference TRBV18 and TRBJ2-6, is NAGVMQNPRHLVRRRGQEARLRCSPMKGHSHVYWYRQLPEEGLKFMVYLQKENIIDESGMPKERFSAEFPKEGPSILRIQQVVRGDSAAYFCASSPVRTGANVLTFGAGSRLTVL.